The 17 T cell receptor beta chains in this list originate from one sample, sequenced in a study of chemoradiotherapy in HPV16-positive cancers (dated by TCRdb to between 2021 and 2024). The library was prepared using the immunoSEQ multiplex PCR assay. The immuneACCESS repertoire file appears here via TCRdb, limited to in-frame rearrangements. These files lack a portion of the clones; in checked studies, under half of the deficit traces to unresolved V genes, and the cause of the others is not known. The sample table lists under 35,000 clones, roughly 92% of them with a count of one. The ten largest clones take up about 20% of the sample. Sequences were derived from blood, sampled from a patient who underwent chemoradiotherapy. These receptors were taken from a human donor with HPV-associated anogenital cancer.

The chain is built from TRBV2 and TRBJ2-7; D may be TRBD1 (6 bases). This CDR3 contains 13 residues. Germline values: CDR1 SNHLY, CDR2 FYNNEI. Trimming cost V 5 bases and J 1 base, with 9 bases left between them. The CDR3 DNA sequence: TGTGCCAGCAGTTGGGACACATCCTACGAGCAGTACTTC. Encoded protein: CASSWDTSYEQYF.

The V gene is TRBV5-8, the J gene TRBJ1-4, with D uncertain. Germline CDR1 is SGHTS and CDR2 is YDEGEE. Deletions cut 0 bases from V and 8 bases from J, with 17 bases between. This CDR3 contains 16 residues. CDR3 coding DNA: TGTGCCAGCAGCTTGGTGCCCGTTATCGGAAAAGAAAAACTGTTTTTT. This codes for CASSLVPVIGKEKLFF. The full variable domain, rest sourced from reference TRBV5-8 and TRBJ1-4, is EAGVTQSPTHLIKTRGQQATLRCSPISGHTSVYWYQQALGLGLQFLLWYDEGEERNRGNFPPRFSGRQFPNYSSELNVNALELEDSALYLCASSLVPVIGKEKLFFGSGTQLSVL.

The rearrangement links TRBV19 to TRBJ2-1; D is undetermined. This CDR3 is built from 15 residues. Trimming took off 8 bases at V and 4 bases at J, with 18 bases between the two ends. Germline values: CDR1 LNHDA, CDR2 SQIVND (reference sequence). The CDR3 here is CASSPASGLYNEQFF. The CDR3 coding sequence is TGTGCCAGTTCGCCAGCGAGTGGCCTTTACAATGAGCAGTTCTTC. Together with reference TRBV19 and TRBJ2-1, the CDR3 gives the full variable domain: DGGITQSPKYLFRKEGQNVTLSCEQNLNHDAMYWYRQDPGQGLRLIYYSQIVNDFQKGDIAEGYSVSREKKESFPLTVTSAQKNPTAFYLCASSPASGLYNEQFFGPGTRLTVL.

The chain recombines TRBV9 with TRBJ1-6, with D perhaps matching TRBD1 (6 bases). The germline CDR1 and CDR2 sequences are SGDLS and YYNGEE. This CDR3 contains 14 residues. Trimming pared 3 bases from V and 10 bases from J, leaving 14 bases between. The CDR3 coding sequence is TGTGCCAGCAGCGGGAGGGGGACTGTATCACCCCTCCACTTT. It yields the protein CASSGRGTVSPLHF. The full variable domain, in which reference TRBV9 and TRBJ1-6 provide the parts outside the CDR3, is DSGVTQTPKHLITATGQRVTLRCSPRSGDLSVYWYQQSLDQGLQFLIQYYNGEERAKGNILERFSAQQFPDLHSELNLSSLELGDSALYFCASSGRGTVSPLHFGNGTRLTVT.

The chain is built from TRBV14 and TRBJ1-1; D unresolved. The CDR3 has 13 amino acids. Deletions cut 0 bases from V and 7 bases from J, with 9 bases between. Germline assignment: CDR1 SGHDN and CDR2 FVKESK. The CDR3 bases are TGTGCCAGCAGCCAAGATTCTATATTTGAAGCTTTCTTT. This gives the protein CASSQDSIFEAFF.

The V gene is TRBV18, the J gene TRBJ1-2; 7 bases are shared with TRBD1. The CDR3 consists of 16 residues. V was clipped by 4 bases and J by 8 bases; unmatched bases: 16. The germline V gene has CDR1 KGHSH and CDR2 LQKENI. The CDR3 loop is CASSQLTGTEVRGYTF. The CDR3 region has the DNA TGTGCCAGCTCACAGTTGACCGGGACAGAGGTGAGAGGCTACACCTTC.

This clone was seen once. The chain recombines TRBV19 with TRBJ2-7, with TRBD1 identical over 7 bases. Germline-derived CDR1 and CDR2 are LNHDA and SQIVND (reference sequence). CDR3 length: 15 residues. The J segment lost 4 bases and the V segment lost 5 bases, leaving 11 bases of the junction unmatched. DNA for the CDR3: TGTGCCAGTAGTCCCGTGGGCAGGGGGACGTACGAGCAGTACTTC. Amino acids: CASSPVGRGTYEQYF.

This clone was seen a single time. The V gene is TRBV11-2, the J gene TRBJ2-1; TRBD2 aligns across 14 bases. V dropped 5 bases and J dropped 0; count of bases not matched to a gene: 9. There are 19 residues in the CDR3. Germline V gene lookup returns CDR1 SGHAT and CDR2 FQNNGV. The DNA for the CDR3 is TGTGCCAGCAGCCAATGGACTAGCGGGGGGACCAGCTCCTACAATGAGCAGTTCTTC. Translated: CASSQWTSGGTSSYNEQFF.

The chain recombines TRBV9 with TRBJ2-7; the D is unclear. V lost 0 bases, J lost 4 bases, and 14 bases lay in between. The germline CDR1 and CDR2 sequences are SGDLS and YYNGEE. The CDR3 runs 15 residues. CDR3 amino acids: CASSVGRQLEYEQYF. The DNA of the CDR3 is TGTGCCAGCAGCGTAGGACGCCAGTTAGAGTACGAGCAGTACTTC.

The chain employs TRBV28 and TRBJ2-7; D is undetermined. The CDR3 length is 13 residues. Trimming took off 10 bases at V and 0 bases at J, with 13 bases between the two ends. Germline V gives CDR1 MDHEN, CDR2 SYDVKM. CDR3 nucleotide sequence: TGTGCCACCGTCCGGACGAACTCCTACGAGCAGTACTTC. Its protein product is CATVRTNSYEQYF.

The rearrangement joins TRBV4-2 to TRBJ2-7; the match to TRBD2 covers 9 bases. Germline V gives CDR1 LGHNA, CDR2 YNFKEQ. V lost 1 base, J lost 7 bases, and 8 bases stayed unmatched. CDR3 length: 15 amino acids. CDR3: CASSQGASGVGEQYF. CDR3 DNA sequence: TGTGCCAGCAGCCAAGGGGCTAGCGGGGTCGGGGAGCAGTACTTC.

V usage is TRBV7-6 and J usage is TRBJ2-7; no clear D gene. The CDR3 length is 13 residues. Germline V lookup: CDR1 SGHVS, CDR2 FNYEAQ. V lost 0 bases, J lost 3 bases, and 6 bases lay in between. In DNA form, the CDR3 reads TGTGCCAGCAGCTTAGCGGGGTTCTACGAGCAGTACTTC. Encoded protein: CASSLAGFYEQYF.

The chain recombines TRBV5-1 with TRBJ1-5, with D perhaps matching TRBD1 (5 bases). CDR1 is SGHRS, CDR2 YFSETQ, per germline. The V end lost 1 base, the J end lost 0 bases, and 8 bases lay between the germline ends. The CDR3 sequence is 15 residues long. This CDR3 reads CASSLTGYSNQPQHF. CDR3 coding DNA: TGCGCCAGCAGCTTGACAGGTTATAGCAATCAGCCCCAGCATTTT.

The chain has TRBV21-1 and TRBJ1-2. TRBV21-1 is marked as a pseudogene. The CDR3 is made up of 14 amino acids. The CDR3 DNA follows: TGTGCCAGCAGCAAAGCCCGGGTCGGGGGGGGCTACACCTTC. Protein: CASSKARVGGGYTF.

This clone appeared once. J is TRBJ2-7 and V is TRBV5-1; D unclear. Germline V lookup: CDR1 SGHRS, CDR2 YFSETQ. The CDR3 totals 15 residues. V lost 2 bases and J lost 4, with 16 bases in between. DNA for the CDR3: TGCGCCAGCAGCTTAAACTATGACTCCACTTACGAGCAGTACTTC. Translation gives CASSLNYDSTYEQYF.

This chain uses TRBV20-1 with TRBJ1-4; D call uncertain. The CDR3 runs to 11 residues. V lost 0 bases and J lost 8, with 4 bases in between. CDR1 and CDR2 (germline): DFQATT, SNEGSKA (reference sequence). CDR3 amino acids: CSARDREKLFF. CDR3 coding DNA: TGCAGTGCTAGAGATCGCGAAAAACTGTTTTTT.

This rearrangement joins TRBV7-9 to TRBJ1-4; the match to TRBD1 covers 7 bases. Losses at the gene ends were 1 base for V and 8 bases for J; bases not matched to a gene: 7. The CDR3 totals 15 residues. Germline CDR1 and CDR2: SEHNR and FQNEAQ (reference sequence). The CDR3 DNA sequence: TGTGCCAGCAGCTTAGTTGTAGGGGGCGGCGAAAAACTGTTTTTT. Translated, it gives CASSLVVGGGEKLFF.